This TCR beta chain was observed in a study of tumor and adjacent non-tumor tissue in lung cancer (dated by TCRdb to 2016 to 2018). Background for the entire study: Of the cohort, eleven to twelve patients had adenocarcinoma, 2 had squamous cell carcinoma and 1 had small cell lung cancer. The roughly 15 enrolled patients, of whom about 10 were men and 5 were women, were aged roughly 30 to 85 years and were diagnosed with TNM stage I to III disease. The study compared bulk TCRbeta repertoires between lung tumor tissue and matched distant non-tumor lung tissue from around 16 lung cancer patients. Over 25 paired specimens, one tumor and one normal lung sample per patient, were profiled by TCRbeta CDR3 sequencing. Sequencing produced 100 million to 150 million productive TCRbeta reads in total, an average of approximately 4.5 million reads per sample.

Concerning this clonotype: The specificity of this receptor is unknown. Compared with germline, one end of the junction differs, possibly owing to a read error.

RNA was isolated from bulk, unsorted tissue, and RNA quality was assessed with a NanoDrop ND-1000 and an Agilent 2100. The normal lung samples consisted of distant non-tumor tissue collected more than 3 cm from the tumor edge. All donors had newly diagnosed lung cancer, had not received prior chemotherapy, and were admitted for thoracic surgery in China between August and November 2014. The study excluded patients who had received radiotherapy or chemotherapy before or who had another cancer at the same time. Surgical tissue pieces of about 1-2.3 cm3 were preserved in RNAlater solution and were kept at -80 degrees C until use. The germline V gene gives CDR1 as KGHDR and CDR2 as SFDVKD. The CDR3 goes from the cysteine to the phenylalanine over 16 residues. Only CDR3 DNA remains: 48 bases, in frame from the first base. The study at large found these results: The cohort had only roughly 14 patients, and the authors noted that larger samples and more detailed clinical data are needed. The sequencing platform is not named in the methods, and unique molecular identifiers are not mentioned. Significantly higher TCR diversity was found in younger patients, and higher tumor TCR diversity was associated with shorter overall and disease-free survival. Peripheral blood was not sequenced, so blood TCRbeta repertoires were not examined in the lung cancer patients of the study. Tumor tissue showed significantly greater TCR diversity (inverse Simpson) than normal lung tissue (roughly 430 vs 170, P = 0.0075, Mann-Whitney U test). In normal lung, the top 100 clones accounted for a significantly larger cumulative share of the repertoire than in tumor tissue.

To prepare the library, multiplex PCR was applied. Sequenced on an Illumina HiSeq 2500. TCRbeta libraries were constructed through three rounds of nested PCR with primers (Table S4) according to protocols adapted from ARM-PCR. PCR products of 200-500 bp were gel-excised and purified with the QIAquick gel extraction kit before sequencing. The paper's processing steps were these. Reads were cleaned with Trimmomatic, merged with FLASH into complete CDR3 sequences, and assigned to V(D)J germline segments with MiTCR. Clonal diversity was computed as the inverse Simpson's index with VDJtools. Productive reads were defined as in-frame sequences without a premature stop codon. TCRdb trimmed the raw reads at Q25, called clones with MiXCR and kept productive beta chains. Rows are unified per CDR3 protein, each entry keeping the most common DNA and genes. The V and J calls follow TCRdb's processing rather than the paper's. The table for this sample lists about 90,000 distinct CDR3 sequences; under 80% of them were counted only once. Jointly, the top ten make up around a fifth of the sample.

Input material: distant non-tumor lung tissue. Recombination connected TRBV24-1 to TRBJ2-2, with an unclear D gene assignment. The receptor comes from a woman in her fifties or sixties with non-small cell lung cancer. The DNA sequence is TGTGTCACCAGTGATTTGCCCCCGGCGAACGCCGGGGAGCTGTTTTTT. This yields the protein CVTSDLPPANAGELFF.